The text below deals with one TCR beta chain. Its antigen remains unknown. The data were obtained in a study of T cell responses to AZD1222 COVID-19 vaccine. Overall study: Whether given at about 4 or about 12 weeks, second doses were pooled.

Notes on the study in general: Reports say nearly half of spike-specific TCRs go after unmutated variant regions. There were mostly white British donors and more females than males, and clonal diversity was possibly underestimated. AZD1222 recipients seropositive at baseline numbered only six or seven.

Sequenced by immunoSEQ multiplex PCR; TCRdb stores in-frame clones only, minus some. Of approximately 60,000 clones in the sample, around three quarters were seen once. This sequence was found in an adult in good health. Sequences were derived from peripheral blood, sampled on day 0 of AZD1222 vaccination.

The CDR3 coding sequence is TGTGCCAGCAGCTTAGAAGTTGGGGATGAGCAGTTCTTC. It is translated as CASSLEVGDEQFF. The chain recombines TRBV7-7 with TRBJ2-1; D gene unclear. V shed 1 base and J shed 8 bases, with 9 bases lying between them. The CDR3 consists of 13 residues. CDR1 is SSHAT and CDR2 is FNYEAQ in the germline V gene (reference sequence).